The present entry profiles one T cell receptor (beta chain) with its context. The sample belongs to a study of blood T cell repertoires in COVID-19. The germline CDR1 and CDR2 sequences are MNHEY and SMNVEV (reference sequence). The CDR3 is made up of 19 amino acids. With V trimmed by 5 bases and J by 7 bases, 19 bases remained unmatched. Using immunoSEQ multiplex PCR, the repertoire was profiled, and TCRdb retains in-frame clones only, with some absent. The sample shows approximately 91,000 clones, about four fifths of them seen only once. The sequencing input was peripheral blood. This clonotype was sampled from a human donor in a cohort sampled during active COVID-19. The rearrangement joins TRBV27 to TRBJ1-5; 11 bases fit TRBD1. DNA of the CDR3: TGTGCCAGCAGTCCTTTGCCGCCGGGACAGGGGGTAAGAAAACAGCCCCAGCATTTT. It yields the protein CASSPLPPGQGVRKQPQHF.